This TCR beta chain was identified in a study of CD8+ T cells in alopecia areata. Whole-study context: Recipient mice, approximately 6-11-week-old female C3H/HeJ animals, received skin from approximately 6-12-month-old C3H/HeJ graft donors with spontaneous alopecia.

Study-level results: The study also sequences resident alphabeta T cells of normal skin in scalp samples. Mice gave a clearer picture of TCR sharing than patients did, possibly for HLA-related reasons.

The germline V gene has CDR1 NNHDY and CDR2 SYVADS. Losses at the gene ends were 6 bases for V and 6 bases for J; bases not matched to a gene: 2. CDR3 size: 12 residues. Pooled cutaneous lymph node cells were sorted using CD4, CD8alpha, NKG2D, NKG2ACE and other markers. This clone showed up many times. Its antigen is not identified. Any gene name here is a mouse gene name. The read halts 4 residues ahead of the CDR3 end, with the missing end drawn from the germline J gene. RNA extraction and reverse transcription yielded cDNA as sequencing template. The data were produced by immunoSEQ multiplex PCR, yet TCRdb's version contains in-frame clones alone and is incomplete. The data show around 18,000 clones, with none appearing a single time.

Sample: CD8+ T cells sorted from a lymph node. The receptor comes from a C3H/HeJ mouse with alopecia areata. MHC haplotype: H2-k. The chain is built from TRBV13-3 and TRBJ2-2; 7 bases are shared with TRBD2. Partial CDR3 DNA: TGTGCCAGCAACTGGGGCGCCGGG. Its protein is CASNWGAG. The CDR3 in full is CASNWGAGQLYF.